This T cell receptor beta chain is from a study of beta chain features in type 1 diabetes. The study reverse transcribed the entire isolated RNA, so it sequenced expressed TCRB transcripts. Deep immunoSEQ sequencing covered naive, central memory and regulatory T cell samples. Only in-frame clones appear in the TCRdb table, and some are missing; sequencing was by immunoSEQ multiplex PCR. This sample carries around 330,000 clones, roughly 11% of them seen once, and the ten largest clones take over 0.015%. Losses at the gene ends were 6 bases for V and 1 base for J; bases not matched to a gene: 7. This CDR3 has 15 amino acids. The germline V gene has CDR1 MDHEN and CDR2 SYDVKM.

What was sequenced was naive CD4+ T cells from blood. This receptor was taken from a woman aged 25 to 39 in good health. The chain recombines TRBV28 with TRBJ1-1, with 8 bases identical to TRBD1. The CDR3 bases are TGTGCCAGCAGCCGACCCGGGACAGGGAACACTGAAGCTTTCTTT. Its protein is CASSRPGTGNTEAFF.